This is a list of T cell receptor beta chains from one sample in a study of T cell responses to AZD1222 COVID-19 vaccine. Assay used: immunoSEQ multiplex PCR; TCRdb lists only in-frame clones, some missing. The sample includes about 120,000 clones, approximately 88% of them seen just once. Sequencing was performed on peripheral blood, taken on day 0 of AZD1222 vaccination. The receptors were gathered from an adult in good health. CDR3s include the opening cysteine and the closing phenylalanine or tryptophan. A D gene is named only where the DNA matches it firmly. Only part of the rows carry a size: once, few, many, or a class if the clone is expanded.

- | TRBJ2-2 | TRBV13 | - | CASSLGQLSTGELFF | TGTGCCAGCAGCTTAGGGCAGCTTAGCACCGGGGAGCTGTTTTTT
- | TRBJ1-2 | TRBV12-3/TRBV12-4 | - | CASNLTPRFGYTF | TGTGCCAGCAATTTAACCCCTAGATTTGGCTACACCTTC
- | TRBJ2-5 | TRBV14 | TRBD1 | CASSPILSGQETQYF | TGTGCCAGCAGCCCAATCCTTTCGGGACAGGAGACCCAGTACTTC
once | TRBJ1-2 | TRBV4-2 | - | CASSQEEGTGYGYTF | TGTGCCAGCAGCCAAGAAGAGGGTACAGGCTATGGCTACACCTTC
- | TRBJ2-7 | TRBV19 | TRBD1 | CASAPWTGAYEQYF | TGTGCCAGTGCACCCTGGACAGGGGCCTACGAGCAGTACTTC
- | TRBJ2-1 | TRBV9 | TRBD2 | CASTLGTSGAREQFF | TGTGCCAGCACTCTCGGGACTAGCGGTGCGAGAGAGCAGTTCTTC
- | TRBJ2-7 | TRBV19 | TRBD1 | CASSIGTGTYEQYF | TGTGCCAGTAGTATCGGGACAGGCACCTACGAGCAGTACTTC
- | TRBJ2-7 | TRBV11-2 | - | CASSPSYEQYF | TGTGCCAGCAGCCCTAGCTACGAGCAGTACTTC
- | TRBJ1-5 | TRBV6-4 | - | CASSGDSNQPQHF | TGTGCCAGCAGTGGAGATAGCAATCAGCCCCAGCATTTT
- | TRBJ2-6 | TRBV7-6 | - | CASSLSSSAGANVLTF | TGTGCCAGCAGCTTATCCTCGAGCGCTGGGGCCAACGTCCTGACTTTC
- | TRBJ2-7 | TRBV9 | TRBD1 | CASSGRDSPYEQYF | TGTGCCAGCAGCGGCCGGGACAGCCCCTACGAGCAGTACTTC
- | TRBJ2-7 | TRBV3-1/TRBV3-2 | - | CASSQGDGPYEQYF | TGTGCCAGCAGCCAAGGGGACGGCCCCTACGAGCAGTACTTC
- | TRBJ2-7 | TRBV15 | TRBD1 | CATSRDLGQGADEQYF | TGTGCCACCAGCAGAGATCTGGGACAGGGGGCGGACGAGCAGTACTTC
- | TRBJ1-2 | TRBV14 | - | CASSQLSFWGEGYTF | TGTGCCAGCAGCCAATTAAGCTTTTGGGGAGAGGGCTACACCTTC
once | TRBJ1-1 | TRBV7-3 | - | CASSFYRVEAFF | TGTGCCAGCAGCTTTTACAGGGTTGAAGCTTTCTTT
- | TRBJ1-4 | TRBV15 | - | CATSGGPRGQKLFF | TGTGCCACCAGCGGGGGCCCTAGGGGCCAAAAACTGTTTTTT
- | TRBJ2-7 | TRBV5-1 | TRBD1 | CASSGLQGSYEQYF | TGCGCCAGCAGCGGTTTACAGGGGTCCTACGAGCAGTACTTC
- | TRBJ1-5 | TRBV19 | - | CASSIGLQPQHF | TGTGCCAGTAGTATAGGTCTCCAGCCCCAGCATTTT
- | TRBJ1-2 | TRBV19 | - | CASSPDGPYGYTF | TGTGCCAGTAGTCCGGACGGACCCTATGGCTACACCTTC
- | TRBJ1-1 | TRBV19 | - | CASKREQAGNTEAFF | TGTGCCAGTAAGCGGGAACAGGCGGGGAACACTGAAGCTTTCTTT
- | TRBJ1-1 | TRBV9 | TRBD1 | CASSETGRGMNTEAFF | TGTGCCAGCAGCGAGACAGGGCGTGGGATGAACACTGAAGCTTTCTTT
- | TRBJ1-4 | TRBV7-2 | TRBD1 | CASSFDRGHEKLFF | TGTGCCAGCAGCTTCGACAGGGGTCATGAAAAACTGTTTTTT
- | TRBJ1-1 | TRBV5-5 | TRBD1 | CASSLTSGGLAFF | TGTGCCAGCAGCTTAACCTCAGGGGGCTTAGCTTTCTTT
- | TRBJ2-7 | TRBV2 | TRBD2 | CASRGAGVSEQYF | TGTGCCAGCAGAGGAGCGGGAGTAAGCGAGCAGTACTTC
- | TRBJ1-3 | TRBV27 | - | CASSGRASGNTIYF | TGTGCCAGCAGCGGACGAGCCTCTGGAAACACCATATATTTT
- | TRBJ2-3 | TRBV28 | - | CASSRKADRTDTQYF | TGTGCCAGCAGTAGGAAAGCCGACCGCACAGATACGCAGTATTTT
- | TRBJ2-7 | TRBV11-2 | TRBD1 | CASSVGNRGSYEQYF | TGTGCCAGCAGCGTAGGGAACAGGGGCTCCTACGAGCAGTACTTC
- | TRBJ2-2 | TRBV18 | TRBD2 | CASSPRASGSTNTGELFF | TGTGCCAGCTCACCACGGGCTAGCGGGAGCACGAACACCGGGGAGCTGTTTTTT
- | TRBJ1-1 | TRBV18 | - | CASSPGGGVYTEAFF | TGTGCCAGCTCACCAGGAGGGGGTGTGTACACTGAAGCTTTCTTT
- | TRBJ1-1 | TRBV29-1 | TRBD1 | CSVEGDRGGAEAFF | TGCAGCGTTGAAGGGGACAGGGGAGGGGCTGAAGCTTTCTTT
once | TRBJ2-3 | TRBV5-6 | TRBD2 | CASSDGTTITDTQYF | TGTGCCAGCAGCGATGGGACTACTATCACAGATACGCAGTATTTT
- | TRBJ1-1 | TRBV2 | - | CASSEALLVAFF | TGTGCCAGCAGTGAAGCGCTTCTTGTAGCTTTCTTT